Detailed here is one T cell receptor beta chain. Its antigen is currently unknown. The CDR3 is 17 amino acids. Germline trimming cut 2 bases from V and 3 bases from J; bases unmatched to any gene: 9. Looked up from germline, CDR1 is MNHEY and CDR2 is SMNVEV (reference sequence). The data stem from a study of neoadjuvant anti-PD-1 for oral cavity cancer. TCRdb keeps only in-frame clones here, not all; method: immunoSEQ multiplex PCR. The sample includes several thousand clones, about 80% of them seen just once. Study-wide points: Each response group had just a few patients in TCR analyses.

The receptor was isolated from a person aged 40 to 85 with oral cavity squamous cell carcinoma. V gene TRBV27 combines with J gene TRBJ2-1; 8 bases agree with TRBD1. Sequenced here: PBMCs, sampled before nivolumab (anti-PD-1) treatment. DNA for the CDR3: TGTGCCAGCAGTTTAACTGTGACAGGGGCCATCTACAATGAGCAGTTCTTC. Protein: CASSLTVTGAIYNEQFF.